Given below is one TCR beta chain in context. The data originate from a study of T-cell memory formation after mild COVID-19. For the study at large: The two donors had largely donor-specific TCR clusters.

The CDR3 has 14 residues. TCRdb recomputed calls from the 5' RACE reads with MiXCR, one row per CDR3 protein. This table holds around 53,000 distinct CDR3 sequences, roughly an eighth found once. Specimen: PBMCs or a T cell subset sorted from them (not recorded which). The sequence came from a man aged 18 to 29 who had mild COVID-19 (a few samples of this study predate the infection). Cell type and time point are not known. V usage is TRBV12-2 and J usage is TRBJ2-3; the table's D gene call, TRBD1, was not cross checked with the DNA. TRBV12-2 is a pseudogene locus. The CDR3 nucleotides read TGTGCAAGTCGCACGGGGGGGTTCACAGATACGCAGTATTTT. Its translation is CASRTGGFTDTQYF.